This TCR beta chain was identified in a study of PD-1 blockade in mismatch repair-deficient tumors. Study details: All were previously treated, progressing patients with some twelve mismatch repair-deficient cancer types. Study-wide points: Tumor-resident clones, often undetectable pretreatment in blood, expanded then contracted after pembrolizumab.

This CDR3 is built from 15 residues. V was clipped by 2 bases and J by 1 base, with 12 bases between them. Germline CDR1 reads SGHNT; CDR2 reads YYREEE (reference sequence). Libraries were prepared by immunoSEQ multiplex PCR; TCRdb keeps only in-frame clonotypes and omits some of them. Seen here are roughly 50,000 clones, more than 75% observed once, and the top ten hold around 3.4%. Comment on this clone: No antigen is known for it.

All patients were mismatch repair deficient, assessed by either PCR or immunohistochemistry. TCR sequencing covered a few patients who responded to pembrolizumab. This chain links TRBV5-4 with TRBJ1-1; maybe TRBD1 (5 bases). This TCR came from an adult with mismatch repair-deficient cancer. Sequencing was performed on peripheral blood, taken 4 weeks after starting pembrolizumab. The CDR3 spells CASSFSIGGNTEAFF. The CDR3, as DNA: TGTGCCAGCAGCTTTAGTATTGGGGGGAACACTGAAGCTTTCTTT.